The 2 T cell receptor beta chains below all came from one sample that was sequenced in a study of identical twins. One entry per CDR3 protein results from TCRdb running MiXCR on the 5' RACE reads. The sample holds hundreds of thousands of distinct CDR3 sequences, around 5.7% seen once. Input material: naive T cells sorted from blood. The receptors originated from a man aged 18 to 35 in good health.

This clonotype occurred many times. V gene TRBV20-1 combines with J gene TRBJ2-1; TRBD2 matches 8 bases. In germline, CDR1 is DFQATT, CDR2 SNEGSKA (reference sequence). After removal of 4 bases from V and 3 bases from J, the junction contained 14 bases not matched to a gene. The CDR3 spans 17 residues. This CDR3 is CSATRFGTSSLYNEQFF. The CDR3, as DNA: TGCAGTGCTACCCGTTTCGGGACTAGTTCCCTCTACAATGAGCAGTTCTTC.

V and J are TRBV5-1 and TRBJ2-5; possibly TRBD1 or TRBD2 for D (5 bases each). V was cut by 0 bases and J by 3 bases, with 12 bases left in between. The germline CDR1 and CDR2 sequences are SGHRS and YFSETQ. The CDR3 is made up of 15 amino acids. This chain's CDR3 is CASSLDRGFKETQYF. The CDR3 DNA reads as TGCGCCAGCAGCTTGGATCGGGGCTTCAAAGAGACCCAGTACTTC.